This T cell receptor beta chain was obtained from a study of blood T cell repertoires in COVID-19. In the study overall: Italy, Spain and the United States were the sources of the convalescent and acute COVID-19 samples. PBMCs, B-cell-depleted T cells, or T cells were the source of the cDNA or gDNA that made up the material.

In the source study's methods: The authors estimated nucleated cell counts from reference gene primer amplification. The protocol was immunoSEQ multiplex PCR, while the TCRdb copy is restricted to in-frame clones and leaves out a portion. V and J calls and clone size are as listed in that table; D and trimming were resolved from the DNA. Among over 400,000 clones, roughly nine tenths were seen once, and the ten largest hold roughly 8.3%. The germline V gene has CDR1 SGHRS and CDR2 YFSETQ. The CDR3 consists of 18 residues. V dropped 0 bases and J dropped 0; count of bases not matched to a gene: 7. The count of this clone is one. The Seattle site enrolled patients during active infection and followed them longitudinally.

The V gene is TRBV5-1, the J gene TRBJ2-3; 10 nucleotides agree with TRBD2. The sequencing sample was made of peripheral blood. The TCR comes from a woman between 50 and 59 years old with COVID-19, enrolled during active disease. CDR3 region: CASSLEGSGGTSTDTQYF. The CDR3 DNA reads TGCGCCAGCAGCTTGGAGGGTAGCGGGGGGACTAGCACAGATACGCAGTATTTT. The full variable domain, completed using reference TRBV5-1 and TRBJ2-3, is KAGVTQTPRYLIKTRGQQVTLSCSPISGHRSVSWYQQTPGQGLQFLFEYFSETQRNKGNFPGRFSGRQFSNSRSEMNVSTLELGDSALYLCASSLEGSGGTSTDTQYFGPGTRLTVL.